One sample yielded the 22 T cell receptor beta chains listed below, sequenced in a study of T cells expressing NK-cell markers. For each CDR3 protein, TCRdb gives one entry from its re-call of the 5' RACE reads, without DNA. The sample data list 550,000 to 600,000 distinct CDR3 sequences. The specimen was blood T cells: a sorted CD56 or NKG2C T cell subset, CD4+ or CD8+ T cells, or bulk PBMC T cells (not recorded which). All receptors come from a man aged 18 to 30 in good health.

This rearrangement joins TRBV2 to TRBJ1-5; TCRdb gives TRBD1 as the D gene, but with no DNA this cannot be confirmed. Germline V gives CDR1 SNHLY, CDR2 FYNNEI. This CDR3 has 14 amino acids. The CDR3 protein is CASRETGLGQPQHF.

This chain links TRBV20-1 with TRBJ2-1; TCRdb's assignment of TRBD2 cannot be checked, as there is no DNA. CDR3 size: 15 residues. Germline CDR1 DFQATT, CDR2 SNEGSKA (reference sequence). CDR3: CSARDLREGPNEQFF.

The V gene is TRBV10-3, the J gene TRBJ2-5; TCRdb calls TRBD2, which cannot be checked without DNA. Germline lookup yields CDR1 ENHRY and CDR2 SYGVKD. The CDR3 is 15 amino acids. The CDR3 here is CAISDWTEGEETQYF.

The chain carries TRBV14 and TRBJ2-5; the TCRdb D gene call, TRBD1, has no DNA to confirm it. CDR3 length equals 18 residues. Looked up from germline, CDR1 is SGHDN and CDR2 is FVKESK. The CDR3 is CASSQEGTGTPIEETQYF.

This chain's CDR3 is CSANSPLLWKNEQFF. V is TRBV20-1 and J is TRBJ2-1; TCRdb designates TRBD1, a call that cannot be tested without DNA. CDR1 is DFQATT, CDR2 SNEGSKA, per germline (reference sequence). There are 15 residues in the CDR3.

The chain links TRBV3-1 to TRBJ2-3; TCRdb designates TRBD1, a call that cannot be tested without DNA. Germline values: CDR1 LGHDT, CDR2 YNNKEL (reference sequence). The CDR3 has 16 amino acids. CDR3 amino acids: CASSQGGGIGADTQYF.

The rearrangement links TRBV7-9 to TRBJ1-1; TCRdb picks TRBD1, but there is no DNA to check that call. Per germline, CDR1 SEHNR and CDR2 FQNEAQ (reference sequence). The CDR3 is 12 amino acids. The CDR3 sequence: CALVRGGTEAFF.

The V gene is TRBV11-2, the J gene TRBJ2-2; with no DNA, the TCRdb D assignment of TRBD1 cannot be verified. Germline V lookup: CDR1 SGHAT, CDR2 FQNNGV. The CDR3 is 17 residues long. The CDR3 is CASSLDGTGANTGELFF.

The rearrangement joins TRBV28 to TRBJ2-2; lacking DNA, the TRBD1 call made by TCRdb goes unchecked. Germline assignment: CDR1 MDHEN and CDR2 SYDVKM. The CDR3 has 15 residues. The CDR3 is CASGGQGSRTGELFF.

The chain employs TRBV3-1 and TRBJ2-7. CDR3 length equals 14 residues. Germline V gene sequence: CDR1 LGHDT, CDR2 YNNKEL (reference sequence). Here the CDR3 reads CASSQEGSGYEQYF.

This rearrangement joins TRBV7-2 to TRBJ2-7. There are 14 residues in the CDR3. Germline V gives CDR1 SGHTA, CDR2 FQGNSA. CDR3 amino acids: CASSLTDVSYEQYF. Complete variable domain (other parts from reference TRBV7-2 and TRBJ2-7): GAGVSQSPSNKVTEKGKDVELRCDPISGHTALYWYRQSLGQGLEFLIYFQGNSAPDKSGLPSDRFSAERTGGSVSTLTIQRTQQEDSAVYLCASSLTDVSYEQYFGPGTRLTVT.

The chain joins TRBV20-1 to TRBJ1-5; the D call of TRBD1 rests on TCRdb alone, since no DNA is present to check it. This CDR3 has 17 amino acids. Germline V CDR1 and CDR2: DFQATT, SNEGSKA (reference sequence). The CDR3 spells CSARDRVTGASNQPQHF.

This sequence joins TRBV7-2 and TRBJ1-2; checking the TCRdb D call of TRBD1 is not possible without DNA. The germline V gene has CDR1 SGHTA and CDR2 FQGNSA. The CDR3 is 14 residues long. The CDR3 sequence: CASSREGEIYGYTF.

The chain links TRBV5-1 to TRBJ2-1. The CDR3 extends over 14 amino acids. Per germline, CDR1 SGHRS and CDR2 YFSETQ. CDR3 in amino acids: CASSSQSAANEQFF.

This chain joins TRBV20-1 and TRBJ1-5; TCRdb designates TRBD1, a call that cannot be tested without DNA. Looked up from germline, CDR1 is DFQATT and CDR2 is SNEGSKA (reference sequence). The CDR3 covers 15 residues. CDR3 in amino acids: CSVGDRGASNQPQHF.

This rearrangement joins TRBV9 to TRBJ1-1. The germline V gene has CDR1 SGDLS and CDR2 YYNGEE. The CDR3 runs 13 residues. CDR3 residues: CASKEFENTEAFF.

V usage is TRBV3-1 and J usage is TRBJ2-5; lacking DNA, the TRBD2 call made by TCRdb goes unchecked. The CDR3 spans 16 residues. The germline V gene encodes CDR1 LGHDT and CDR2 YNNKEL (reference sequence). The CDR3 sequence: CASSQASAGFQETQYF.

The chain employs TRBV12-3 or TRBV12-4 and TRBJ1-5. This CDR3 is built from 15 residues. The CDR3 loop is CASSLGQASNQPQHF.

The CDR3 here is CAAPGLGDYNEQFF. The chain recombines TRBV2 with TRBJ2-1; TCRdb outputs TRBD2, but without DNA this stays unchecked. The CDR3 is 14 amino acids. The germline CDR1 and CDR2 sequences are SNHLY and FYNNEI.

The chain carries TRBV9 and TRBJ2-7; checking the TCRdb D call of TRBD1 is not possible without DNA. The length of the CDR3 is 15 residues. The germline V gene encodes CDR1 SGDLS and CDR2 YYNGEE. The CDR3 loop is CASSPSDRGVGEQYF.

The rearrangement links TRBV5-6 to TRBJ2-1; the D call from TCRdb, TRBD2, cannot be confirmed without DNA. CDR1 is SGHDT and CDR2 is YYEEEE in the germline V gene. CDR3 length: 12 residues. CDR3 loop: CASRRLAREQFF.

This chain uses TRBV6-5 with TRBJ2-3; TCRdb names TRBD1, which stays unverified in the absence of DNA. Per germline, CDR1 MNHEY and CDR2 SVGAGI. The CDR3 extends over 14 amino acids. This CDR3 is CASSYEYRGGTQYF.